The T cell receptor (beta chain) under discussion was sequenced for a study of T-cell reconstitution after alpha-beta-depleted transplantation in children. During its preparation, the TCRbeta library received unique molecular identifiers. TCRdb re-called the PCR reads with MiXCR, one entry per CDR3 protein. The sample carries about 540,000 distinct CDR3 sequences, around 18% recorded once. The sequence was obtained from a human donor who donated a stem cell graft to a child with acute lymphoblastic leukemia. This specimen was PBMCs from the stem cell graft donor, taken from the stem cell graft.

CDR3 protein: CASSKGGLADYNEQFF. The CDR3 DNA follows: TGTGCCAGTAGTAAAGGGGGACTAGCGGACTACAATGAGCAGTTCTTC. The J gene is TRBJ2-1, the V gene TRBV19; TRBD2 matches at 11 bases. There are 16 residues in the CDR3. J gave up 3 bases and V 4 bases, and 5 bases lay outside the gene matches. Germline V gives CDR1 LNHDA, CDR2 SQIVND (reference sequence).